This is a list of T cell receptor beta chains from one sample in a study of T-cell reconstitution after alpha-beta-depleted transplantation in children. A single record per CDR3 protein comes from TCRdb applying MiXCR to the PCR reads. The data contain about 190,000 distinct CDR3 sequences, approximately 10% of them singletons. Sample: PBMCs, taken before TCRalphabeta/CD19-depleted stem cell transplant. The receptors stem from a boy younger than 10 with acute myeloid leukemia, due to receive a stem cell transplant. Each CDR3 is given with its conserved first and last residue. A D gene is named only where the DNA matches it firmly. The size of a clone is reported for some rows only, either as once, few or many, or as a class for expanded clones.

>TRBV20-1|TRBJ2-6|many|NA
TGCAGTGCCAGCACAGGGAGGGGGGCCAACGTCCTGACTTTC
CSASTGRGANVLTF
>TRBV7-3|TRBJ1-1|many|NA
TGTGCCAGCAGCCTCCAACAGGGTACTGAAGCTTTCTTT
CASSLQQGTEAFF
>TRBV29-1|TRBJ2-1|many|TRBD2
TGCAGCGTGGAACGGTTGACTAGCGGCTCCTACAATGAGCAGTTCTTC
CSVERLTSGSYNEQFF
>TRBV18|TRBJ2-5|many|TRBD1
TGTGCCAGCTCACCGACGGACAGGGGGCTCGAGACCCAGTACTTC
CASSPTDRGLETQYF
>TRBV28|TRBJ1-5|few|TRBD1
TGTGCCAGCAAGGACGGACAGGGGCTGCAGCATTTT
CASKDGQGLQHF
>TRBV6-2/TRBV6-3|TRBJ2-1|NA|TRBD2
TGTGCCAGCAGACCTAGCGGGAGTCCCTCCTACAATGAGCAGTTCTTC
CASRPSGSPSYNEQFF
>TRBV20-1|TRBJ2-5|many|TRBD1
TGCAGTGCTAGAAGAGGGACAGAAGAGACCCAGTACTTC
CSARRGTEETQYF
>TRBV20-1|TRBJ2-1|many|NA
TGCAGTGCTAGATCGGAGGCAGGGTATGAGCAGTTCTTC
CSARSEAGYEQFF
>TRBV29-1|TRBJ1-2|many|NA
TGCAGCGTTGAATCTTGGGGTCCCTATGGCTACACCTTC
CSVESWGPYGYTF
>TRBV12-3/TRBV12-4|TRBJ2-3|many|NA
TGTGCCAGCAGTCAAAAGTGGGACTTGGGAGATACGCAGTATTTT
CASSQKWDLGDTQYF
>TRBV12-3/TRBV12-4|TRBJ2-4|many|TRBD1
TGTGCCAGCAGTTTACTGTCGACAGGGGGACTAGCCAAAAACATTCAGTACTTC
CASSLLSTGGLAKNIQYF
>TRBV9|TRBJ2-1|many|NA
TGTGCCAGCAGCACCCGGGACGTAATCAATGAGCAGTTCTTC
CASSTRDVINEQFF
>TRBV28|TRBJ1-6|many|NA
TGTGCCAGCAGTTTAAGTCCTACGGGAACTTCTTATTATAATTCACCCCTCCACTTT
CASSLSPTGTSYYNSPLHF
>TRBV11-3|TRBJ2-1|many|TRBD2
TGTGCCAGCAGCCTTTTCGGGACTAGCGGGAGAGTAGGGAATGAGCAGTTCTTC
CASSLFGTSGRVGNEQFF
>TRBV7-9|TRBJ2-1|many|NA
TGTGCCAGCAGCGGAGAAGAGTATGAGCAGTTCTTC
CASSGEEYEQFF
>TRBV7-3|TRBJ2-3|few|NA
TGTGCCAGCAGCTTTTCCGATGGGACAGATACGCAGTATTTT
CASSFSDGTDTQYF
>TRBV6-5|TRBJ2-1|many|NA
TGTGCCAGCAGTTCGAGCGGGCAGAGCTACAATGAGCAGTTCTTC
CASSSSGQSYNEQFF
>TRBV5-1|TRBJ2-3|many|TRBD2
TGCGCCAGCAGCTTGGGGGGACTAGCGGGGGCCGGAGATACGCAGTATTTT
CASSLGGLAGAGDTQYF
>TRBV5-5|TRBJ1-1|many|NA
TGTGCCAGCAGCTTGGAGGCAGGACTGAACACTGAAGCTTTCTTT
CASSLEAGLNTEAFF
>TRBV15|TRBJ1-6|many|TRBD1
TGTGCCACCAGCGGCACAGGGGTTTCACCCCTCCACTTT
CATSGTGVSPLHF
>TRBV6-1|TRBJ2-7|NA|TRBD2
TGTGCCAGCTTGGCTAGCGGTAGCTCCTACGAGCAGTACTTC
CASLASGSSYEQYF
>TRBV29-1|TRBJ2-4|many|NA
TGCAGCGCTAGAAAAAAAAACATTCAGTACTTC
CSARKKNIQYF
>TRBV7-9|TRBJ2-3|many|NA
TGTGCCAGCAGCTCCTCCCTCGGAGATACGCAGTATTTT
CASSSSLGDTQYF
>TRBV7-3|TRBJ2-3|NA|NA
TGTGCCAGCAGCTTTATAGCCCAGCCAGATACGCAGTATTTT
CASSFIAQPDTQYF
>TRBV6-1|TRBJ2-7|many|NA
TGTGCCAGCAGTGAACGTCTCCCTCACTACGAGCAGTACTTC
CASSERLPHYEQYF